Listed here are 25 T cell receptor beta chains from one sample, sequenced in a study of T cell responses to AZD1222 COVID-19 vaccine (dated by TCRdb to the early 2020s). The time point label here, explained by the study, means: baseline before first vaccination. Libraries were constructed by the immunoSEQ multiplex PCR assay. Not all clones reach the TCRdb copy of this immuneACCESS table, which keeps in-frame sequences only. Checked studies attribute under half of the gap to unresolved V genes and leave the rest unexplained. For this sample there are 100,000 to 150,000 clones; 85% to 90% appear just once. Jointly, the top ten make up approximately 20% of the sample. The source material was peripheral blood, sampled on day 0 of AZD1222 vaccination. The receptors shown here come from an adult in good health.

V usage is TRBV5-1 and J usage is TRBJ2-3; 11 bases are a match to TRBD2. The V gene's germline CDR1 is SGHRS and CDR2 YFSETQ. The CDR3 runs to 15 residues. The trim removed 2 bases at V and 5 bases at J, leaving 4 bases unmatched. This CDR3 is CASSLAGTSGDTQYF. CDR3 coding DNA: TGCGCCAGCAGCTTAGCCGGGACTAGCGGAGATACGCAGTATTTT.

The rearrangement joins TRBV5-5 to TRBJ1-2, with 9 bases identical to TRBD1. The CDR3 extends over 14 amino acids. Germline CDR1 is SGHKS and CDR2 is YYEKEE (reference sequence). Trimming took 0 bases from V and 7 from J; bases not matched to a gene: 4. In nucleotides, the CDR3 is TGTGCCAGCAGCTTGGAGGGACAGGGAATTGGCTACACCTTC. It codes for CASSLEGQGIGYTF.

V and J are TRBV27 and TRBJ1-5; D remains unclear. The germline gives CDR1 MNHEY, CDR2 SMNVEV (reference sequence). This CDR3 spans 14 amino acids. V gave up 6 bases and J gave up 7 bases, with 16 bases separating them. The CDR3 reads CASRREGADQPQHF. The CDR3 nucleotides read TGTGCCAGCAGGAGAGAGGGCGCGGACCAGCCCCAGCATTTT.

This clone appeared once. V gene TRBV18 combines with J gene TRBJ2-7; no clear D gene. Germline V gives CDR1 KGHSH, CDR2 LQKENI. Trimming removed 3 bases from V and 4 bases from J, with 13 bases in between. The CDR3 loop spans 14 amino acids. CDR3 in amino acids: CASSPETQAYEQYF. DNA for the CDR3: TGTGCCAGCTCACCCGAGACTCAAGCTTACGAGCAGTACTTC.

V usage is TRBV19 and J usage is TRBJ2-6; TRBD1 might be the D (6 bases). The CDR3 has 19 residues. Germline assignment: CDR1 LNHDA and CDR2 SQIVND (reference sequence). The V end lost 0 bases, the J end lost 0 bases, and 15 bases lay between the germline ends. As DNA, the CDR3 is TGTGCCAGTAGTATAGATCGGTCAGGGGTCTTCTCTGGGGCCAACGTCCTGACTTTC. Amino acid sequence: CASSIDRSGVFSGANVLTF.

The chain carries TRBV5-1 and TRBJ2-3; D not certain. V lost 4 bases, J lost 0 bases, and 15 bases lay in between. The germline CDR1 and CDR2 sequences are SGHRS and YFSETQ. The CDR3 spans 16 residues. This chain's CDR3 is CASSPRTARSTDTQYF. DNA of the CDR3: TGCGCCAGCAGCCCACGGACGGCAAGAAGCACAGATACGCAGTATTTT.

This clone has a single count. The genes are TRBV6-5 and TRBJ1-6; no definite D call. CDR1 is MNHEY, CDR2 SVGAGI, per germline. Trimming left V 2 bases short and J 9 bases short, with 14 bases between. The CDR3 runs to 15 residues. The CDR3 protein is CASSYKGHLPSPLHF. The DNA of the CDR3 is TGTGCCAGCAGTTACAAGGGCCACCTTCCTTCACCCCTCCACTTT.

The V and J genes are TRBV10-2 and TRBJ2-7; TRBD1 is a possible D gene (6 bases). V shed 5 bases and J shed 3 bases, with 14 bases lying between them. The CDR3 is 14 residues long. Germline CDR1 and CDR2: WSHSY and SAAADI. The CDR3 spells CASSRDIGDYEQYF. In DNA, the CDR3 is TGCGCCAGCAGTCGGGACATAGGGGACTACGAGCAGTACTTC.

The CDR3 DNA follows: TGTGCCAGCAGCGGGACCGACCCGACTACCTACGAGCAGTACTTC. Its translation is CASSGTDPTTYEQYF. The chain joins TRBV9 to TRBJ2-7; D may be TRBD2 (5 bases). Trimming stripped 3 bases from V and 2 bases from J, with 15 bases between. The CDR3 is 15 residues long. The germline V gene has CDR1 SGDLS and CDR2 YYNGEE.

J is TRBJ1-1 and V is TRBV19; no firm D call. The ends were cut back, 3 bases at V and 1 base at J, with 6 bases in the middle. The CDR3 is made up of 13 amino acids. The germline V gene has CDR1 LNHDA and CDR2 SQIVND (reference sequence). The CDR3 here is CASSIGANTEAFF. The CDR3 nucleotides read TGTGCCAGTAGTATCGGCGCGAACACTGAAGCTTTCTTT.

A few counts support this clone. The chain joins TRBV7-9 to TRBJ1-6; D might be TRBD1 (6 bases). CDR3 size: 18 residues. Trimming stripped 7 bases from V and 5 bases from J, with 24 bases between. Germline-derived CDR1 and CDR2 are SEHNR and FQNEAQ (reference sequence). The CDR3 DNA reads TGTGCCAGCAACGCCGGGACAATGGTGGGGGGGGATAATTCACCCCTCCACTTT. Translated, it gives CASNAGTMVGGDNSPLHF.

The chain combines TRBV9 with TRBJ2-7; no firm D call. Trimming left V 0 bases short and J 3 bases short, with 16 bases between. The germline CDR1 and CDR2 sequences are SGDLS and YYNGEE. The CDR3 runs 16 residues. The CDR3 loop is CASSVGVGALGYEQYF. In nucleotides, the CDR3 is TGTGCCAGCAGCGTAGGGGTAGGAGCTCTGGGCTACGAGCAGTACTTC.

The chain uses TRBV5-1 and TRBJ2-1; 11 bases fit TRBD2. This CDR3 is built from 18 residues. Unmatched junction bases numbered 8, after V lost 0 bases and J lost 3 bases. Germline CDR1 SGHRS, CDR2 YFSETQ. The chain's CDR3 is CASSLVISGGAGYNEQFF. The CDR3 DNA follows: TGCGCCAGCAGCTTGGTGATTAGCGGGGGGGCCGGCTACAATGAGCAGTTCTTC.

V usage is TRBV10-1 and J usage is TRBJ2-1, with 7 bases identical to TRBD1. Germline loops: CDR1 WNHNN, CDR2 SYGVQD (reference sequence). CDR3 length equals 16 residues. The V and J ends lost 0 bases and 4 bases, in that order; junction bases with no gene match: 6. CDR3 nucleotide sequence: TGCGCCAGCAGTGAGTCAGGGGGCCGGGAATACAATGAGCAGTTCTTC. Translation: CASSESGGREYNEQFF.

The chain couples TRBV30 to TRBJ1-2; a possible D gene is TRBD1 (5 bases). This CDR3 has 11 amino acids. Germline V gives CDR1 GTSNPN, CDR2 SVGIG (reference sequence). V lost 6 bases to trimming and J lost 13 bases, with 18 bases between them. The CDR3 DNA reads TGTGCCTGCAGGGTATCGCTTGTTGTCACCTTC. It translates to CACRVSLVVTF.

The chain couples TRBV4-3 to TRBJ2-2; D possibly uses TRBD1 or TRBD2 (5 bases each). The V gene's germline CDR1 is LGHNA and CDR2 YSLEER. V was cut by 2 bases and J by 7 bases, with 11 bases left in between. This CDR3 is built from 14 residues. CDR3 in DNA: TGCGCCAGCAGCCAAACCGAGGGGAGCGGGGAGCTGTTTTTT. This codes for CASSQTEGSGELFF.

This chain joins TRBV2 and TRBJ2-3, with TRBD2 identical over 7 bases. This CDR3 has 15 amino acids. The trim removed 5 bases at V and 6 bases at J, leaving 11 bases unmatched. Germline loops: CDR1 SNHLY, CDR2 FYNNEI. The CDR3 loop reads CASSTVGLAADTQYF. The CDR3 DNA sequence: TGTGCCAGCAGTACGGTGGGTCTAGCGGCGGATACGCAGTATTTT.

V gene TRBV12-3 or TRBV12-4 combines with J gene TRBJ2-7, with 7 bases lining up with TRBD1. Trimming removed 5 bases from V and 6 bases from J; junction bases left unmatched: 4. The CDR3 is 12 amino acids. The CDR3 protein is CASSIRGREQYF. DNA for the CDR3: TGTGCCAGCAGTATAAGGGGGCGCGAGCAGTACTTC.

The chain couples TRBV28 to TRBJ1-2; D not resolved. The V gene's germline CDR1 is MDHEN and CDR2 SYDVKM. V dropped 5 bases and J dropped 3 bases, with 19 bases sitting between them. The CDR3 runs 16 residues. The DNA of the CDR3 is TGTGCCAGCAGTGAGAAAGGCTCCCTCTCTTACTATGGCTACACCTTC. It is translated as CASSEKGSLSYYGYTF.

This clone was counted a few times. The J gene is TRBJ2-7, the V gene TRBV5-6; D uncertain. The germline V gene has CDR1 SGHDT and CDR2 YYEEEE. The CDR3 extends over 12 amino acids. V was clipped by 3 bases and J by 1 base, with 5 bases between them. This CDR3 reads CASSSMSYEQYF. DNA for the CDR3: TGTGCCAGCAGCTCAATGTCCTACGAGCAGTACTTC.

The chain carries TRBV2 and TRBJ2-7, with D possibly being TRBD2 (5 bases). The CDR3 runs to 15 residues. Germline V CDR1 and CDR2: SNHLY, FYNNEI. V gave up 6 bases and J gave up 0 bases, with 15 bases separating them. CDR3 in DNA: TGTGCCAGCAGAGATAGAGGGTCCTTCTCCTACGAGCAGTACTTC. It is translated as CASRDRGSFSYEQYF.

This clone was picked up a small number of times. The CDR3 reads CASSDDRWGRGAFF. In DNA form, the CDR3 reads TGTGCCAGCAGTGATGACAGGTGGGGCAGGGGGGCTTTCTTT. The rearrangement joins TRBV28 to TRBJ1-1, with 7 positions matching TRBD1. The CDR3 extends over 14 amino acids. J was trimmed by 11 bases and V by 5 bases; bases with no gene match: 14. The germline V gene has CDR1 MDHEN and CDR2 SYDVKM.

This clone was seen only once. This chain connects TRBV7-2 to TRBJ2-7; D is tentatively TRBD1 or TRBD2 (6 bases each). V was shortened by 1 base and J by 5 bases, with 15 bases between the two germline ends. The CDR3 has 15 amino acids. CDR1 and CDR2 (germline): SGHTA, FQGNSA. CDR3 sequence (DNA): TGTGCCAGCAGCTTAGGAGGGGGGTTTTCCGACGAGCAGTACTTC. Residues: CASSLGGGFSDEQYF.

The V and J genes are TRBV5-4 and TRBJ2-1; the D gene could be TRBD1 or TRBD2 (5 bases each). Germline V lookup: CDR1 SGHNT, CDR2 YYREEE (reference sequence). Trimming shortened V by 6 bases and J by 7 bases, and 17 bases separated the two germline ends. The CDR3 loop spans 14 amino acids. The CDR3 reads CASTRTTGKNEQFF. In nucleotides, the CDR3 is TGTGCCAGCACACGGACAACGGGGAAGAATGAGCAGTTCTTC. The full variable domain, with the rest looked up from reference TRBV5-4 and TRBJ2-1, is ETGVTQSPTHLIKTRGQQVTLRCSSQSGHNTVSWYQQALGQGPQFIFQYYREEENGRGNFPPRFSGLQFPNYSSELNVNALELDDSALYLCASTRTTGKNEQFFGPGTRLTVL.

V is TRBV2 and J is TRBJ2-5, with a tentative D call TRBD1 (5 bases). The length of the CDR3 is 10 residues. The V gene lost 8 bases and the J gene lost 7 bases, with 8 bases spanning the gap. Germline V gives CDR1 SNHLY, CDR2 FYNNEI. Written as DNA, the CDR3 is TGTGCCAGCGACAGTCGGACCCAGTACTTC. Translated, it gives CASDSRTQYF. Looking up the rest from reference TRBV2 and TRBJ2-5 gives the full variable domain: EPEVTQTPSHQVTQMGQEVILRCVPISNHLYFYWYRQILGQKVEFLVSFYNNEISEKSEIFDDQFSVERPDGSNFTLKIRSTKLEDSAMYFCASDSRTQYFGPGTRLLVL.